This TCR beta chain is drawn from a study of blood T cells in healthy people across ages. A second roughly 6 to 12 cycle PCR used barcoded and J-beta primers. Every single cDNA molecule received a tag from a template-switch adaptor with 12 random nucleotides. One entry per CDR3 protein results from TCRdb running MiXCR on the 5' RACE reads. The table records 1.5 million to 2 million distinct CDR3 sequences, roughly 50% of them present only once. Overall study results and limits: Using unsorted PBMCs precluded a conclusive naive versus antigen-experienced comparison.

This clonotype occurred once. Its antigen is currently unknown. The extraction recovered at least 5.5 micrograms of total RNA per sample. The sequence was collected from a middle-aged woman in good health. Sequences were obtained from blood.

CDR3 amino acids: CASSSLTGLGHNEQFF. The CDR3 region has the DNA TGTGCCAGCAGTTCCTTGACAGGGTTGGGACACAATGAGCAGTTCTTC. The chain has TRBV12-3 or TRBV12-4 and TRBJ2-1; the match to TRBD1 covers 7 bases. V lost 4 bases to trimming and J lost 5 bases; unmatched junction nucleotides: 11. CDR3 size: 16 residues.